This T cell receptor (beta chain) was profiled in a study of lymphopenia after photon versus proton radiotherapy. This CDR3 region has 13 residues. CDR1 GTSNPN and CDR2 SVGIG come from the germline V gene (reference sequence). Unmatched junction bases numbered 5, after V lost 0 bases and J lost 7 bases. Profiled with immunoSEQ multiplex PCR; TCRdb holds only in-frame clones, not every one. The data hold roughly 8,300 clones, with around 90% observed a single time. The sample in question was peripheral blood, obtained from a patient treated with photon-based radiotherapy. This receptor was obtained from a man older than 75 with cholangiocarcinoma. The chain links TRBV30 to TRBJ1-2, with 7 bases aligning to TRBD1. The CDR3 region has the DNA TGTGCCTGGAGTGTATTGCAGGGGGGTGGCTACACCTTC. It specifies CAWSVLQGGGYTF. Variable domain in full (rest from reference TRBV30 and TRBJ1-2): SQTIHQWPATLVQPVGSPLSLECTVEGTSNPNLYWYRQAAGRGLQLLFYSVGIGQISSEVPQNLSASRPQDRQFILSSKKLLLSDSGFYLCAWSVLQGGGYTFGSGTRLTVV.